The clone carrying this T cell receptor beta chain was recorded a few times. Antigen specificity is unknown. The data derive from a study of beta chain features in type 1 diabetes. Findings of the study overall: The analysis here could not establish whether HLA type shapes TCRB rearrangement. Reduced insertions and increased deletions marked VDJ junctions in type 1 diabetes patients.

This CDR3 is built from 18 residues. V lost 0 bases and J 4 bases, leaving 18 bases between the germline ends. The study reverse transcribed the entire isolated RNA, so it sequenced expressed TCRB transcripts. Clones were read by immunoSEQ multiplex PCR, and TCRdb kept only the in-frame ones, dropping some. This sample has about 300,000 clones; 8% occur once, and the top ten carry approximately 1%. Sequencing was carried out using central memory CD4+ T cells from blood. V is TRBV23-1 and J is TRBJ2-2; D is possibly TRBD1 (5 bases). TRBV23-1 carries the ORF label, with uncertain function. The origin of this receptor is a woman aged 18-35 years in good health. The CDR3: CASSQSSFSSRATGELFF. The CDR3 DNA reads TGCGCCAGCAGTCAATCTAGCTTTTCGAGCAGGGCCACCGGGGAGCTGTTTTTT.